These 25 T cell receptor beta chains originate from one sample sequenced in a study of T cells after yellow fever vaccination. TCRdb re-called the 5' RACE reads through MiXCR, storing one row per CDR3 protein. The data show approximately 110,000 distinct CDR3 sequences, around 8% seen once. The input for sequencing was CD8+ T cells sorted from PBMCs, taken 45 days after the yellow fever booster vaccination. These receptors were collected from a man younger than 40 who received the YFV17D yellow fever vaccine.

The chain employs TRBV11-1 and TRBJ2-5, with 7 nucleotides matching TRBD2. The V gene end was trimmed by 2 bases and the J gene end by 4 bases; junction bases not matched to a gene: 16. CDR1 and CDR2 (germline): SGHAT, FQDESV (reference sequence). CDR3 length: 18 amino acids. CDR3 region: CASSLTWEGPSGGETQYF. In DNA form, the CDR3 reads TGTGCCAGCAGCTTAACTTGGGAGGGCCCCTCGGGTGGAGAGACCCAGTACTTC.

This clonotype has a count of ten or more. The chain employs TRBV27 and TRBJ1-1; D remains ambiguous. The CDR3 is 11 amino acids. Per the germline V gene, CDR1 is MNHEY and CDR2 is SMNVEV (reference sequence). The CDR3 nucleotides read TGTGCAGCCCAAGGCGGAGATGAAGCTTTCTTT. Its protein product is CAAQGGDEAFF.

This clonotype was picked up many times. The chain combines TRBV13 with TRBJ1-2, with 9 positions matching TRBD1. The ends lost 4 bases at V and 2 bases at J; junction bases unmatched: 8. Germline V gene sequence: CDR1 PRHDT, CDR2 FYEKMQ (reference sequence). CDR3 size: 16 residues. The CDR3, as DNA: TGTGCCAGCAGCTCCTCCGGGACAGGGATGAACTATGGCTACACCTTC. As protein: CASSSSGTGMNYGYTF.

This clonotype has at least ten counts. The chain recombines TRBV29-1 with TRBJ1-1, with TRBD1 as a possible D gene (6 bases). The germline V gene encodes CDR1 SQVTM and CDR2 ANQGSEA. The CDR3 has 12 amino acids. The V gene lost 4 bases and the J gene lost 6 bases, with 12 bases spanning the gap. DNA for the CDR3: TGCAGCGTTGTGGGGGGCGCGGCTGAAGCTTTCTTT. The encoded protein is CSVVGGAAEAFF.

As to this clonotype: Being one base from a much bigger clone, this may be a read error. The chain uses TRBV7-4 and TRBJ2-1; D is possibly TRBD1 (5 bases). The CDR3 has 16 amino acids. Germline V lookup: CDR1 SGHVT, CDR2 SQSDAQ. CDR3 amino acids: CASGFRTRTKYNEQFF. The CDR3 nucleotides are TGTGCCAGCGGCTTTCGAACCCGGACAAAATACAATGAGCAGTTCTTC.

This clonotype was detected many times. The chain has TRBV7-9 and TRBJ1-6; possibly TRBD1 for D (5 bases). Trimming cost V 5 bases and J 14 bases, with 16 bases left between them. In germline, CDR1 is SEHNR, CDR2 FQNEAQ (reference sequence). This CDR3 is built from 13 residues. This chain's CDR3 is CASSPTGGDSLHF. For the CDR3, the DNA is TGTGCCAGCAGCCCAACCGGGGGTGACTCCCTCCACTTT. The full variable domain, completed using reference TRBV7-9 and TRBJ1-6, is DTGVSQNPRHKITKRGQNVTFRCDPISEHNRLYWYRQTLGQGPEFLTYFQNEAQLEKSRLLSDRFSAERPKGSFSTLEIQRTEQGDSAMYLCASSPTGGDSLHFGNGTRLTVT.

This clonotype was picked up a small number of times. V gene TRBV6-5 combines with J gene TRBJ1-2; TRBD1 is a possible D gene (5 bases). V shed 2 bases and J shed 7 bases, with 17 bases lying between them. In germline, CDR1 is MNHEY, CDR2 SVGAGI. CDR3 length: 15 amino acids. CDR3 bases: TGTGCCAGCAGTTACCCCCACCGCGGCAGGGCTGGCTACACCTTC. Its translation is CASSYPHRGRAGYTF.

This clonotype was recorded at least ten times. The V call is TRBV12-3 or TRBV12-4, the J call TRBJ2-1; TRBD2 is a possible D gene (5 bases). Trimming pared 6 bases from V and 10 bases from J, leaving 25 bases between. This CDR3 is built from 16 residues. The chain's CDR3 is CASSLPRASPLVEQFF. The CDR3 bases are TGTGCCAGCAGCCTGCCGCGGGCTAGCCCCCTTGTCGAGCAGTTCTTC.

This chain joins TRBV13 and TRBJ2-5, with 8 bases fitting TRBD1. The CDR3 sequence is 15 residues long. Germline V gene sequence: CDR1 PRHDT, CDR2 FYEKMQ (reference sequence). The V gene end was trimmed by 3 bases and the J gene end by 4 bases; junction bases not matched to a gene: 7. CDR3 nucleotides: TGTGCCAGCAGCTTGCAGGGGGCGGAATCAGAGACCCAGTACTTC. Protein product: CASSLQGAESETQYF.

There are a few counts of this clonotype. The chain links TRBV5-5 to TRBJ2-6; no clear D. CDR1 and CDR2 from the germline V gene are SGHKS and YYEKEE (reference sequence). V gave up 3 bases and J gave up 4 bases, with 8 bases separating them. CDR3 length: 14 amino acids. CDR3 DNA: TGTGCCAGCAGCTCCACCCAAGGGGCCAACGTCCTGACTTTC. Encoded protein: CASSSTQGANVLTF.

In its sample, this clonotype was seen a few times. Its ends do not fully match the called genes, so a read error is possible. The V call is TRBV27, the J call TRBJ2-7; the D gene is possibly TRBD2 (6 bases). The CDR3 runs to 15 residues. Germline CDR1 reads MNHEY; CDR2 reads SMNVEV (reference sequence). The CDR3 nucleotides are TGTGCCAGCAGTTTATCGCCGGGAGACTCCCACGAGCAGTACTTC. Its protein is CASSLSPGDSHEQYF.

This clonotype was seen repeatedly, ten times or more. The chain links TRBV11-1 to TRBJ2-7, with a possible D match to TRBD1 (5 bases). In germline, CDR1 is SGHAT, CDR2 FQDESV (reference sequence). Trimming cost V 3 bases and J 0 bases, with 21 bases left between them. This CDR3 region has 18 residues. CDR3 protein: CASSFDSLERLNSYEQYF. CDR3 bases: TGTGCCAGCAGCTTCGACAGTTTAGAAAGACTGAACTCCTACGAGCAGTACTTC.

The V and J genes are TRBV28 and TRBJ2-1, with a possible D match to TRBD2 (5 bases). Germline assignment: CDR1 MDHEN and CDR2 SYDVKM. The length of the CDR3 is 13 residues. The V and J ends lost 6 bases and 4 bases respectively, with 10 bases between them. CDR3 DNA: TGTGCCAGCAGCCCACCGGGATACAATGAGCAGTTCTTC. Protein sequence: CASSPPGYNEQFF.

This clonotype was seen only a few times. V usage is TRBV9 and J usage is TRBJ2-7, with a tentative D call TRBD2 (6 bases). Germline V gene lookup returns CDR1 SGDLS and CDR2 YYNGEE. The V end was cut by 1 base, the J end by 5 bases, with 10 bases between. The CDR3 contains 13 residues. CDR3 region: CASSVHGGNEQYF. Written as DNA, the CDR3 is TGTGCCAGCAGCGTACACGGGGGAAACGAGCAGTACTTC.

This clonotype was seen repeatedly, ten times or more. The CDR3 loop reads CASSPSGTPTNPNYGYTF. CDR3 DNA sequence: TGTGCCAGCAGCCCCTCGGGAACTCCAACCAACCCTAACTATGGCTACACCTTC. The genes are TRBV5-5 and TRBJ1-2, with D unresolved. The CDR3 is 18 residues long. Germline CDR1 reads SGHKS; CDR2 reads YYEKEE (reference sequence). The V end lost 4 bases, the J end lost 0 bases, and 22 bases lay between the germline ends.

This clonotype was counted at least ten times. V and J are TRBV15 and TRBJ2-5; D gene uncertain. This CDR3 comprises 11 residues. With 3 bases removed from V and 7 bases from J, the gap between germline ends came to 6 bases. Germline V gene data show CDR1 as LNHNV and CDR2 as YYDKDF (reference sequence). CDR3 region: CATSSTGTQYF. The CDR3 DNA reads TGTGCCACCAGCAGTACCGGGACCCAGTACTTC.

At least ten counts were recorded for this clonotype. One end of the junction fails to match germline, which may point to a read error. The chain is built from TRBV7-8 and TRBJ2-1; TRBD2 agrees at 11 bases. The CDR3 consists of 15 residues. Germline V gives CDR1 SGHVS, CDR2 FQNEAQ. The CDR3 spells CASSLAGGIYNEQFF. The CDR3 DNA sequence: TGTGCCAGCAGCCTAGCGGGAGGCATTTACAATGAGCAGTTCTTC.

This chain uses TRBV29-1 with TRBJ2-1; D is possibly TRBD1 or TRBD2 (6 bases each). Trimming cost V 1 base and J 7 bases, with 20 bases left between them. Looked up from germline, CDR1 is SQVTM and CDR2 is ANQGSEA. This CDR3 is built from 16 residues. CDR3: CSVEAPEGTPGNEQFF. The CDR3 coding sequence is TGCAGCGTTGAAGCGCCGGAGGGGACACCTGGGAATGAGCAGTTCTTC.

Comment on this clonotype: Given a much more abundant clone one base away, this may be a read error. This chain links TRBV6-1 with TRBJ2-7; TRBD2 might be the D (5 bases). Germline V gives CDR1 MNHNS, CDR2 SASEGT. This CDR3 spans 14 amino acids. The germline V and J ends were trimmed by 6 bases and 2 bases, with 14 bases remaining between them. The CDR3 sequence: CASSQEGLTYEQYF. CDR3 in DNA: TGTGCCAGCAGCCAAGAGGGCCTCACCTACGAGCAGTACTTC.

This clonotype was recorded a few times. CDR3 sequence reads: CASSQDWRQPQHF. The CDR3 DNA follows: TGCGCCAGCAGCCAAGACTGGCGGCAGCCCCAGCATTTT. The gene calls are TRBV4-3 and TRBJ1-5; D not certain. The CDR3 extends over 13 amino acids. CDR1 is LGHNA and CDR2 is YSLEER in the germline V gene. The V end lost 0 bases, the J end lost 7 bases, and 7 bases lay between the germline ends.

This clonotype was recorded many times. CDR3 coding DNA: TGCGCCAGCACCTACTGGGGTACTGACACAGATACGCAGTATTTT. It codes for CASTYWGTDTDTQYF. This chain links TRBV5-1 with TRBJ2-3; D ambiguous. This CDR3 has 15 residues. V lost 6 bases, J lost 2 bases, and 16 bases lay in between. Per the germline V gene, CDR1 is SGHRS and CDR2 is YFSETQ.

The chain has TRBV27 and TRBJ2-7; TRBD1 agrees at 7 bases. After removal of 8 bases from V and 4 bases from J, the junction contained 5 bases not matched to a gene. Germline V lookup: CDR1 MNHEY, CDR2 SMNVEV (reference sequence). The length of the CDR3 is 12 residues. CDR3 sequence: CASSTGEYEQYF. The CDR3 bases are TGTGCCAGCTCTACAGGGGAGTACGAGCAGTACTTC.

Many counts were recorded for this clonotype. The chain links TRBV7-9 to TRBJ1-2, with 8 bases matching TRBD1. Germline V lookup: CDR1 SEHNR, CDR2 FQNEAQ (reference sequence). With V trimmed by 10 bases and J by 0 bases, 16 bases remained unmatched. This CDR3 region has 17 residues. In DNA, the CDR3 is TGTGCCACCCCGAGCGGGGGACAGGCGCTTACTAACTATGGCTACACCTTC. Translated, it gives CATPSGGQALTNYGYTF.

This clonotype occurred many times. The gene calls are TRBV6-1 and TRBJ2-5; D is possibly TRBD1 (6 bases). The CDR3 consists of 15 residues. The V gene's germline CDR1 is MNHNS and CDR2 SASEGT. Deletions cut 6 bases from V and 4 bases from J, with 18 bases between. CDR3 region: CASRISGAPPETQYF. The CDR3 DNA reads as TGTGCCAGCAGGATTTCAGGGGCCCCACCAGAGACCCAGTACTTC.

This clonotype was counted ten times or more. The rearrangement uses TRBV5-1 and TRBJ2-7; D ambiguous. The CDR3 runs 13 residues. V was clipped by 4 bases and J by 5 bases, with 13 bases between them. Per germline, CDR1 SGHRS and CDR2 YFSETQ. As DNA, the CDR3 is TGCGCCAGCAGCCTAAACCTGGGCGACGAGCAGTACTTC. Translated: CASSLNLGDEQYF. Looking up the rest from reference TRBV5-1 and TRBJ2-7 gives the full variable domain: KAGVTQTPRYLIKTRGQQVTLSCSPISGHRSVSWYQQTPGQGLQFLFEYFSETQRNKGNFPGRFSGRQFSNSRSEMNVSTLELGDSALYLCASSLNLGDEQYFGPGTRLTVT.